This T cell receptor beta chain was profiled in a study of T cell responses to AZD1222 COVID-19 vaccine. Study conclusions and caveats: Two AZD1222 administrations were followed by greater Spike-specific TCR breadth and depth. The donors showed a predominance of white British ancestry and of females, with possible underestimation of clonal diversity. Nearly half of the spike-specific TCRs reportedly recognize variant regions that carry no mutations.

Turning to this clone: Its antigen is as yet unknown.

Clones were read by immunoSEQ multiplex PCR, and TCRdb kept only the in-frame ones, dropping some. The sample lists approximately 93,000 clones; around nine tenths were seen once. Pooling of second doses given at about 4 or about 12 weeks was done. Germline lookup yields CDR1 MNHEY and CDR2 SVGEGT. The CDR3 sequence is 15 residues long. V lost 6 bases to trimming and J lost 4 bases, with 15 bases between them. Source: peripheral blood, taken 28 days after the second AZD1222 dose. This rearrangement joins TRBV6-2 or TRBV6-3 to TRBJ2-2, with D possibly TRBD2 on 6 matching bases. The TCR comes from an adult who received the AZD1222 COVID-19 vaccine. DNA of the CDR3: TGTGCCAGCAGCTCTACTTCCGGGGGCACCGGGGAGCTGTTTTTT. Translation: CASSSTSGGTGELFF.